This T cell receptor (beta chain) was sequenced during a study of T cells after yellow fever vaccination. Overall study results and limits: Reappearance after the booster was seen for most primary-vaccination clones, at 96% CD4 and around 90% CD8.

The authors made TCR cDNA by 5'RACE template switching, adding a universal primer site and UMIs. Using its own MiXCR run on the 5' RACE reads, TCRdb lists one record per CDR3 protein. Here the sample spans 620,000 or so distinct CDR3 sequences, roughly a sixth being singletons. This clonotype was counted a few times. As yet, its antigen is unknown. The germline V and J ends were trimmed by 6 bases and 9 bases, with 14 bases remaining between them. The CDR3 length is 12 residues. CDR1 and CDR2 (germline): SEHNR, FQNEAQ (reference sequence). The specimen was PBMCs, collected around 5 days after the first yellow fever vaccination. The clonotype originates from a man between 18 and 35 years old who received the YFV17D yellow fever vaccine. This chain links TRBV7-9 with TRBJ1-2; D uncertain. CDR3 protein: CASSTTAVSYTF. CDR3 DNA: TGTGCCAGCAGTACGACCGCTGTAAGCTACACCTTC.